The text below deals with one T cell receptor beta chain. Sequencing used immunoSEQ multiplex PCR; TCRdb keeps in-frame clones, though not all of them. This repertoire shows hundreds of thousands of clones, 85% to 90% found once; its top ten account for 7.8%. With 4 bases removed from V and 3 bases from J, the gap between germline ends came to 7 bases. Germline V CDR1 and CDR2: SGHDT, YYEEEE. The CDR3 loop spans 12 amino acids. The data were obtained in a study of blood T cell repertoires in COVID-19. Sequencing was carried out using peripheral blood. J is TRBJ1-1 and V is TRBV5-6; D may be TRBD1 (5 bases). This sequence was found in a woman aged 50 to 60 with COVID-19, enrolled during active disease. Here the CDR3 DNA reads TGTGCCAGCAGCCCGGGGGACACTGAAGCTTTCTTT. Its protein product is CASSPGDTEAFF.